The 2 T cell receptor beta chains below come from one sample, sequenced in a study of blood T cell repertoires in COVID-19 (dated by TCRdb to 2018 to 2021). The library came from the immunoSEQ multiplex PCR assay. In its TCRdb copy, this immuneACCESS table keeps in-frame sequences only and misses some clones. Where compared with another copy, unresolved V genes explain less than half of these, and the others have no known cause. The sample table holds roughly 200,000 clones, of which approximately 90% were seen once. About 6.2% of the sample is in the top ten clones. The sequenced material came from peripheral blood. Receptor source: a man between 60 and 70 years old who had recovered from COVID-19.

This clone was observed once. As DNA, the CDR3 is TGTGCCAGCAGTGAGCTGGGCAGGGACTACGAGCAGTACTTC. Translated: CASSELGRDYEQYF. The chain links TRBV6-1 to TRBJ2-7; tentative D call: TRBD1 (5 bases). Germline assignment: CDR1 MNHNS and CDR2 SASEGT. The CDR3 length is 14 residues. V gave up 3 bases and J gave up 3 bases, with 12 bases separating them.

The chain uses TRBV6-4 and TRBJ2-3; D possibly corresponds to TRBD1 (6 bases). CDR1 and CDR2 (germline): MRHNA, SNTAGT. This CDR3 is built from 20 residues. Between the trimmed V and J ends, which lost 0 bases and 0 bases, there was a span of 22 bases. The CDR3 nucleotides read TGTGCCAGCAGTGACTCGTCGGTAGGGGGTGGTTCAACTAGCACAGATACGCAGTATTTT. Protein sequence: CASSDSSVGGGSTSTDTQYF.